Listed below are T cell receptor beta chains from one sample, sequenced in a study of blood T cells in healthy people across ages. One entry per CDR3 protein, called by TCRdb with MiXCR from the 5' RACE reads. This sample has over 950,000 distinct CDR3 sequences, with 45% to 60% found just once. The sample taken for sequencing was blood. The origin of the receptors is a woman aged 55-69 years in good health. Both conserved end residues are part of each CDR3. Each record gives: J gene, V gene, D gene, clone size, CDR3 DNA, CDR3 protein. A D gene is named only where the DNA matches it firmly. Only part of the rows carry a size: once, few, many, or a class if the clone is expanded.

j_call: TRBJ2-7; v_call: TRBV12-3/TRBV12-4; d_call: TRBD1; clone_size: few; cdr3_nt: TGTGCCAGCAGTTTTGGGGGACAGATAAACGAGCAGTACTTC; cdr3_aa: CASSFGGQINEQYF
j_call: TRBJ2-3; v_call: TRBV28; d_call: TRBD1; clone_size: NA; cdr3_nt: TGTGCCAGCAGTGTGCAAACAGGGGGAGATACGCAGTATTTT; cdr3_aa: CASSVQTGGDTQYF
j_call: TRBJ2-7; v_call: TRBV2; d_call: TRBD2; clone_size: NA; cdr3_nt: TGTGCCAGGAAACTAGCGGGAGGAGCCTACGAGCAGTACTTC; cdr3_aa: CARKLAGGAYEQYF
j_call: TRBJ2-5; v_call: TRBV21-1; d_call: NA; clone_size: NA; cdr3_nt: TGTGCCAGCAGCAGGAAACCACTAGCGGAAGAGACCCAGTACTTC; cdr3_aa: CASSRKPLAEETQYF
j_call: TRBJ2-3; v_call: TRBV20-1; d_call: NA; clone_size: NA; cdr3_nt: TGCAGTGCCACCTCGCCTCCAGATACGCAGTATTTT; cdr3_aa: CSATSPPDTQYF
j_call: TRBJ1-4; v_call: TRBV27; d_call: NA; clone_size: few; cdr3_nt: TGTGCCAGCAGTACGAGGGGTGATGAAAAACTGTTTTTT; cdr3_aa: CASSTRGDEKLFF
j_call: TRBJ2-7; v_call: TRBV7-9; d_call: NA; clone_size: NA; cdr3_nt: TGTGCCAGCAGCTTCTCAGGGGTTCTTTCCGAGCAGTACTTC; cdr3_aa: CASSFSGVLSEQYF
j_call: TRBJ2-7; v_call: TRBV24-1; d_call: NA; clone_size: NA; cdr3_nt: TGTGCCACCAGTGCCGGGAGACGGCAGTACTTC; cdr3_aa: CATSAGRRQYF
j_call: TRBJ2-2; v_call: TRBV6-6; d_call: NA; clone_size: NA; cdr3_nt: TGTGCCAGCAGAAGATCAAACACCGGGGAGCTGTTTTTT; cdr3_aa: CASRRSNTGELFF
j_call: TRBJ2-2; v_call: TRBV14; d_call: NA; clone_size: NA; cdr3_nt: TGTGCCAGCAGCCAGATTGACCGGGTCGGGGAGCTGTTTTTT; cdr3_aa: CASSQIDRVGELFF
j_call: TRBJ2-5; v_call: TRBV24-1; d_call: TRBD2; clone_size: once; cdr3_nt: TGTGCCACCAGTGGTCCGGGGGGAGAGACCCAGTACTTC; cdr3_aa: CATSGPGGETQYF
j_call: TRBJ2-3; v_call: TRBV3-1; d_call: NA; clone_size: few; cdr3_nt: TGTGCCAGCAGTCCAACCGGGGGAGGTCCCACAGATACGCAGTATTTT; cdr3_aa: CASSPTGGGPTDTQYF
j_call: TRBJ2-1; v_call: TRBV29-1; d_call: NA; clone_size: once; cdr3_nt: TGCAGCATTGACCTCATGGGACCTCTTGACAATGAGCAGTTCTTC; cdr3_aa: CSIDLMGPLDNEQFF
j_call: TRBJ2-5; v_call: TRBV20-1; d_call: TRBD1; clone_size: NA; cdr3_nt: TGCAGTGCCAGGACAGGGTTTGAGACCCAGTACTTC; cdr3_aa: CSARTGFETQYF
j_call: TRBJ2-7; v_call: TRBV28; d_call: NA; clone_size: NA; cdr3_nt: TGTGCCAGCAGGGAAAGACGAACCTACGAGCAGTACTTC; cdr3_aa: CASRERRTYEQYF
j_call: TRBJ1-4; v_call: TRBV15; d_call: NA; clone_size: NA; cdr3_nt: TGTGCCACCAGCAGACAGACAGGTCTTGGTGAAAAACTGTTTTTT; cdr3_aa: CATSRQTGLGEKLFF
j_call: TRBJ2-2; v_call: TRBV3-1; d_call: NA; clone_size: once; cdr3_nt: TGTGCCAGCAGCCAAGACGGGAACACCGGGGAGCTGTTTTTT; cdr3_aa: CASSQDGNTGELFF
j_call: TRBJ1-5; v_call: TRBV29-1; d_call: TRBD1; clone_size: NA; cdr3_nt: TGCAGCGTTGTGGACAGGGGCAATCAGCCCCAGCATTTT; cdr3_aa: CSVVDRGNQPQHF
j_call: TRBJ2-5; v_call: TRBV6-5; d_call: NA; clone_size: NA; cdr3_nt: TGTGCCAGCAGTAAGATTGGAGAGACCCAGTACTTC; cdr3_aa: CASSKIGETQYF
j_call: TRBJ2-7; v_call: TRBV6-2/TRBV6-3; d_call: TRBD2; clone_size: NA; cdr3_nt: TGTGCCAGCAGTTACTCTCGGACTAGCGCCTCCTACGAGCAGTACTTC; cdr3_aa: CASSYSRTSASYEQYF